This TCR beta chain was retrieved from a study of T cells in Graves' hyperthyroidism and ophthalmopathy. Study-wide results and caveats: Most clonotypes that expanded in the thyroid above 0.001 also showed up in blood. The model made its ophthalmopathy prediction, and onset followed a median approximately six months later.

Amplified TCR beta CDR3 regions came from RNA transcripts. TCR CDR3 regions were first amplified by RT-PCR with HTBI primers. TCRdb re-derived calls from the multiplex PCR reads in MiXCR, one entry per CDR3 protein. The table has 360,000 or so distinct CDR3 sequences, over 12% seen once. The V and J ends lost 0 bases and 0 bases respectively, with 8 bases between them. In germline, CDR1 is MGHRA, CDR2 YSYEKL. CDR3 size: 15 residues. The table lists this clonotype with many counts. Antigen unknown. J is TRBJ1-2 and V is TRBV4-1; a possible D gene is TRBD1 (6 bases). The specimen sequenced was blood. The sequence came from a woman between 55 and 75 years old with Graves' ophthalmopathy. DNA of the CDR3: TGCGCCAGCAGCCAAGAGCAGGGGCCTAACTATGGCTACACCTTC. The encoded protein is CASSQEQGPNYGYTF.